These 30 T cell receptor beta chains came from one sample sequenced in a study of CD8 T cells in ankylosing spondylitis. TCRdb re-analysed the 5' RACE reads in MiXCR, keeping a single row per CDR3 protein. The repertoire holds a few hundred thousand distinct CDR3 sequences, with about 18% as singletons. The sample was blood, either unsorted or a sorted T cell fraction (not recorded which). The receptors come from a male donor with ankylosing spondylitis or in good health (not recorded which).

This clonotype was counted only a few times. V and J are TRBV27 and TRBJ2-2; TRBD1 aligns across 7 bases. This CDR3 is built from 16 residues. J was trimmed by 2 bases and V by 3 bases; bases with no gene match: 6. Per the germline V gene, CDR1 is MNHEY and CDR2 is SMNVEV (reference sequence). For the CDR3, the DNA is TGTGCCAGCAGTTTCCTCCGGGACAGAAACACCGGGGAGCTGTTTTTT. This translates into CASSFLRDRNTGELFF.

There are many counts of this clonotype. DNA of the CDR3: TGCAGTGCTAGCGGGTATTATAGCACAGATACGCAGTATTTT. Translating it yields CSASGYYSTDTQYF. The V gene is TRBV20-1, the J gene TRBJ2-3; D gene unclear. Between the trimmed V and J ends, which lost 3 bases and 0 bases, there was a span of 10 bases. The CDR3 covers 14 residues. Germline CDR1 DFQATT, CDR2 SNEGSKA (reference sequence).

The DNA of the CDR3 is TGTGCCAGCAGCCCGTTAAGGAACACCGGGGAGCTGTTTTTT. The encoded protein is CASSPLRNTGELFF. J is TRBJ2-2 and V is TRBV27; no firm D call. The CDR3 is 14 amino acids. Germline V lookup: CDR1 MNHEY, CDR2 SMNVEV (reference sequence). V was shortened by 6 bases and J by 1 base, with 9 bases between the two germline ends.

CDR3 protein: CSAQGSGALYGYTF. The CDR3 DNA is TGCAGCGCCCAGGGGTCAGGGGCCCTCTATGGCTACACCTTC. This chain joins TRBV29-1 and TRBJ1-2; TRBD1 might be the D (6 bases). Trimming removed 7 bases from V and 4 bases from J, with 19 bases in between. Germline assignment: CDR1 SQVTM and CDR2 ANQGSEA. CDR3 length: 14 residues.

This clonotype has more than one count but fewer than ten. This chain links TRBV6-5 with TRBJ1-2; D gene uncertain. CDR3 length: 13 residues. Looked up from germline, CDR1 is MNHEY and CDR2 is SVGAGI. V lost 2 bases, J lost 2 bases, and 6 bases lay in between. The CDR3 spells CASSYGENYGYTF. In DNA form, the CDR3 reads TGTGCCAGCAGTTACGGAGAAAACTATGGCTACACCTTC.

The V call is TRBV29-1, the J call TRBJ1-1; D is uncertain. V was shortened by 0 bases and J by 0 bases, with 2 bases between the two germline ends. The V gene's germline CDR1 is SQVTM and CDR2 ANQGSEA. This CDR3 has 12 amino acids. DNA for the CDR3: TGCAGCGTTGAAGATATGAACACTGAAGCTTTCTTT. This encodes CSVEDMNTEAFF.

This clonotype was observed a handful of times. This chain uses TRBV12-3 or TRBV12-4 with TRBJ2-3; no reliable D call. The CDR3 consists of 15 residues. Trimming shortened V by 1 base and J by 3 bases, and 11 bases separated the two germline ends. CDR3 sequence: CASSLVPGPTDTQYF. The CDR3, as DNA: TGTGCCAGCAGTTTAGTCCCGGGTCCGACAGATACGCAGTATTTT.

This clonotype appeared a few times. V is TRBV14 and J is TRBJ1-1; a weak D match, TRBD1 (5 bases). This CDR3 region has 14 residues. Germline CDR1 reads SGHDN; CDR2 reads FVKESK. The V end was cut by 7 bases, the J end by 0 bases, with 12 bases between. This chain's CDR3 is CASKGWGMNTEAFF. Written as DNA, the CDR3 is TGTGCCAGCAAGGGGTGGGGTATGAACACTGAAGCTTTCTTT.

A few counts support this clonotype. The J gene is TRBJ2-1, the V gene TRBV7-6, with TRBD2 matching 10 bases. CDR1 is SGHVS and CDR2 is FNYEAQ in the germline V gene. The CDR3 extends over 14 amino acids. Trimming took 5 bases from V and 8 from J; bases not matched to a gene: 6. CDR3 amino acids: CASSPPAGGHEQFF. For the CDR3, the DNA is TGTGCCAGCAGCCCCCCAGCGGGAGGGCATGAGCAGTTCTTC.

This clonotype was counted at least ten times. For the CDR3, the DNA is TGTGCCAGCAGCTTATACGGGAGGGCCGCTAGCACAGATACGCAGTATTTT. Residues: CASSLYGRAASTDTQYF. The chain recombines TRBV7-9 with TRBJ2-3; TRBD2 aligns across 8 bases. This CDR3 contains 17 residues. Germline V CDR1 and CDR2: SEHNR, FQNEAQ (reference sequence). The J segment lost 0 bases and the V segment lost 2 bases, leaving 7 bases of the junction unmatched.

The chain carries TRBV20-1 and TRBJ2-7; 7 nucleotides line up with TRBD2. CDR1 is DFQATT, CDR2 SNEGSKA, per germline (reference sequence). The CDR3 loop spans 14 amino acids. V shed 5 bases, J shed 3 bases, and the junction held 10 bases outside the gene matches. CDR3 sequence reads: CSAEVWEGDYEQYF. CDR3 DNA sequence: TGCAGTGCTGAGGTGTGGGAGGGTGACTACGAGCAGTACTTC.

This clonotype was seen at least ten times. The rearrangement uses TRBV20-1 and TRBJ1-2; perhaps TRBD1 as D (6 bases). This CDR3 has 12 amino acids. Germline-derived CDR1 and CDR2 are DFQATT and SNEGSKA (reference sequence). V was cut by 0 bases and J by 5 bases, with 7 bases left in between. The CDR3 DNA reads as TGCAGTGCTAGAGAGAGGGGGTATGGCTACACCTTC. Translating it yields CSARERGYGYTF.

The chain has TRBV27 and TRBJ2-2; 8 nucleotides agree with TRBD1. CDR1 and CDR2 (germline): MNHEY, SMNVEV (reference sequence). J gave up 1 base and V 6 bases, and 4 bases lay outside the gene matches. The CDR3 has 15 amino acids. CDR3 in DNA: TGTGCCAGCAGGGACGGGACAGGGAACACCGGGGAGCTGTTTTTT. It is translated as CASRDGTGNTGELFF.

This sequence joins TRBV11-2 and TRBJ2-7; D may be TRBD1 (5 bases). This CDR3 contains 14 residues. CDR1 and CDR2 (germline): SGHAT, FQNNGV. V lost 5 bases and J 5 bases, leaving 16 bases between the germline ends. The CDR3 spells CASSPPRADNEQYF. The CDR3 nucleotides read TGTGCCAGCAGCCCCCCCAGGGCCGATAACGAGCAGTACTTC.

This clonotype was observed a handful of times. This sequence joins TRBV4-1 and TRBJ2-7; TRBD1 might be the D (6 bases). CDR1 MGHRA and CDR2 YSYEKL come from the germline V gene. CDR3 size: 15 residues. Trimming cost V 3 bases and J 2 bases, with 14 bases left between them. DNA for the CDR3: TGCGCCAGCAGCCAGACCCCCGGGACACCCTACGAGCAGTACTTC. It is translated as CASSQTPGTPYEQYF.

This clonotype was counted between two and nine times. This chain uses TRBV11-2 with TRBJ2-1, with 7 positions matching TRBD1. V shed 5 bases, J shed 16 bases, and the junction held 14 bases outside the gene matches. Germline V CDR1 and CDR2: SGHAT, FQNNGV. CDR3 length equals 13 residues. CDR3 DNA sequence: TGTGCCAGCAGCCACACGGGACAGCCATCCCCTTTCTTC. This gives the protein CASSHTGQPSPFF.

This clonotype was observed at least ten times. This chain uses TRBV20-1 with TRBJ2-1; D call uncertain. Germline V CDR1 and CDR2: DFQATT, SNEGSKA (reference sequence). The CDR3 covers 12 residues. V lost 5 bases and J 2 bases, leaving 7 bases between the germline ends. CDR3 in amino acids: CSAETAYNEQFF. The CDR3 DNA reads TGCAGTGCTGAGACTGCCTACAATGAGCAGTTCTTC.

The rearrangement links TRBV6-5 to TRBJ1-3; D uncertain. The germline V gene has CDR1 MNHEY and CDR2 SVGAGI. V was trimmed by 2 bases and J by 0 bases, leaving 14 bases between them. The CDR3 length is 17 residues. The CDR3 reads CASSYGWAARSGNTIYF. CDR3 nucleotides: TGTGCCAGCAGTTACGGGTGGGCCGCTCGCTCTGGAAACACCATATATTTT.

This clonotype has a count of ten or more. The rearrangement joins TRBV6-4 to TRBJ2-3; maybe TRBD2 (7 bases). CDR1 is MRHNA, CDR2 SNTAGT, per germline. The CDR3 extends over 16 amino acids. The V end lost 6 bases, the J end lost 4 bases, and 20 bases lay between the germline ends. The CDR3, as DNA: TGTGCCAGCAGCAAGCTAGCGGAGGGGGGCGCAGATACGCAGTATTTT. Translated, it gives CASSKLAEGGADTQYF.

This clonotype was seen a handful of times. V is TRBV12-3 or TRBV12-4 and J is TRBJ1-1; no reliable D call. The CDR3 is 16 residues long. V was pared by 2 bases and J by 1 base, with 14 bases between. CDR3 DNA: TGTGCCAGCAGTTTAATTGGTGGGTCAGCGAACACTGAAGCTTTCTTT. It encodes CASSLIGGSANTEAFF.

Details on this clonotype: A much larger clone is a single base away; this may be a read error. The chain employs TRBV5-1 and TRBJ2-5; 14 bases are a match to TRBD2. The germline CDR1 and CDR2 sequences are SGHRS and YFSETQ. The CDR3 loop spans 16 amino acids. CDR3 DNA sequence: TGCGCCAGCGGCTTGGGGACTAGCGGGAGCTTCGAGACCCAGTACTTC. It translates to CASGLGTSGSFETQYF. The complete variable domain, with remaining parts taken from reference TRBV5-1 and TRBJ2-5, reads KAGVTQTPRYLIKTRGQQVTLSCSPISGHRSVSWYQQTPGQGLQFLFEYFSETQRNKGNFPGRFSGRQFSNSRSEMNVSTLELGDSALYLCASGLGTSGSFETQYFGPGTRLLVL.

This chain uses TRBV12-3 or TRBV12-4 with TRBJ2-2, with TRBD2 identical over 8 bases. The CDR3 covers 14 residues. V gave up 3 bases and J gave up 6 bases; unmatched junction bases: 3. The CDR3 coding sequence is TGTGCCAGCAGTTTTCGCGGGAGGCCCGGGGAGCTGTTTTTT. The encoded protein is CASSFRGRPGELFF.

The genes are TRBV7-9 and TRBJ2-5; D may be TRBD1 (5 bases). Germline assignment: CDR1 SEHNR and CDR2 FQNEAQ (reference sequence). V gave up 5 bases and J gave up 5 bases, with 18 bases separating them. The CDR3 length is 15 residues. CDR3 DNA sequence: TGTGCCAGCAGCCCTCCGGACAACTTGGAGGAGACCCAGTACTTC. Encoded protein: CASSPPDNLEETQYF. The variable domain in full, with the rest retrieved from reference TRBV7-9 and TRBJ2-5, is DTGVSQNPRHKITKRGQNVTFRCDPISEHNRLYWYRQTLGQGPEFLTYFQNEAQLEKSRLLSDRFSAERPKGSFSTLEIQRTEQGDSAMYLCASSPPDNLEETQYFGPGTRLLVL.

CDR3 in amino acids: CASSQVPTNPYEQYF. The CDR3, as DNA: TGCGCCAGCAGCCAAGTACCCACCAACCCCTACGAGCAGTACTTC. The chain uses TRBV4-1 and TRBJ2-7; D gene ambiguous. V was cut by 1 base and J by 2 bases, with 12 bases left in between. Germline values: CDR1 MGHRA, CDR2 YSYEKL. The CDR3 covers 15 residues.

This clonotype has just a few counts. V is TRBV7-2 and J is TRBJ1-3; TRBD1 is a possible D gene (5 bases). The CDR3 consists of 18 residues. V lost 2 bases and J 0 bases, leaving 17 bases between the germline ends. Germline V gene sequence: CDR1 SGHTA, CDR2 FQGNSA. CDR3 sequence reads: CASSLRGVRTFSGNTIYF. CDR3 coding DNA: TGTGCCAGCAGCTTAAGAGGGGTCCGGACCTTCTCTGGAAACACCATATATTTT.

This clonotype occurred many times. The V gene is TRBV29-1, the J gene TRBJ2-1; 10 bases are a match to TRBD2. CDR1 is SQVTM, CDR2 ANQGSEA, per germline. The CDR3 spans 14 residues. V shed 6 bases and J 3 bases; nucleotides not matched to a gene: 5. CDR3 sequence: CSVPSSGGYNEQFF. The DNA of the CDR3 is TGCAGCGTACCATCTAGCGGGGGCTACAATGAGCAGTTCTTC.

This clonotype was observed a handful of times. The CDR3, as DNA: TGTGCCAGCAGTATAGGACAGGGGGCAGTCGGATACGGTTACAATGAGCAGTTCTTC. Protein: CASSIGQGAVGYGYNEQFF. The rearrangement joins TRBV6-2 or TRBV6-3 to TRBJ2-1, with TRBD1 matching 11 bases. The J segment lost 4 bases and the V segment lost 5 bases, leaving 16 bases of the junction unmatched. CDR3 length: 19 residues. Per germline, CDR1 MNHEY and CDR2 SVGEGT.

This clonotype appeared a few times. Germline is not matched at one junction end, which may reflect a read error. The V gene is TRBV3-1, the J gene TRBJ2-1; D is unresolved. CDR3 length: 18 residues. CDR1 and CDR2 (germline): LGHDT, YNNKEL (reference sequence). The CDR3 loop reads CASCQVSDPEYPFNEQFF. As DNA, the CDR3 is TGTGCCAGCTGCCAAGTGAGCGACCCCGAGTATCCTTTCAATGAGCAGTTCTTC.

The chain is built from TRBV7-2 and TRBJ1-2; D is uncertain. The V end lost 1 base, the J end lost 2 bases, and 8 bases lay between the germline ends. The germline V gene encodes CDR1 SGHTA and CDR2 FQGNSA. The CDR3 has 14 amino acids. CDR3 nucleotide sequence: TGTGCCAGCAGCTTAGACGGCGGAAACTATGGCTACACCTTC. It encodes CASSLDGGNYGYTF.

This clonotype was recorded many times. The V gene is TRBV7-6, the J gene TRBJ2-1; D is possibly TRBD1 (6 bases). The CDR3 extends over 17 amino acids. Germline CDR1 reads SGHVS; CDR2 reads FNYEAQ. The germline V and J ends were trimmed by 1 base and 1 base, with 14 bases remaining between them. The CDR3 loop is CASSLEAGTNSYNEQFF. CDR3 in DNA: TGTGCCAGCAGCTTAGAGGCCGGGACAAATTCCTACAATGAGCAGTTCTTC.